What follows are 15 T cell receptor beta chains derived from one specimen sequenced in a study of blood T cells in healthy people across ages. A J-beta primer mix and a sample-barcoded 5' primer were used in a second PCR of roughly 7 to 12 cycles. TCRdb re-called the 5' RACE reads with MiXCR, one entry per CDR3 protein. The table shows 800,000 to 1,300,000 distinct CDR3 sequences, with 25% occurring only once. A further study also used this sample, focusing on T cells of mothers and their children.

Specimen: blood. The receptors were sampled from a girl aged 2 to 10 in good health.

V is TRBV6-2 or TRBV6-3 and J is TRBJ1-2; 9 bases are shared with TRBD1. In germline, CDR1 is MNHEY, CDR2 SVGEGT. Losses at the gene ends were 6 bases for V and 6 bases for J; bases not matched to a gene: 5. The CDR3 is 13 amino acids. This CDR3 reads CASSGQGKDGYTF. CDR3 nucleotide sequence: TGTGCCAGCAGCGGACAGGGGAAGGATGGCTACACCTTC.

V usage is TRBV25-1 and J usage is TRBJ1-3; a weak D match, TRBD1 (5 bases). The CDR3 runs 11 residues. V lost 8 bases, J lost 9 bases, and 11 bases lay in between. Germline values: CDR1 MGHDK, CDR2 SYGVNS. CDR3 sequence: CASAAQGTIYF. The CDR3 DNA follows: TGTGCCAGCGCGGCCCAGGGCACCATATATTTT.

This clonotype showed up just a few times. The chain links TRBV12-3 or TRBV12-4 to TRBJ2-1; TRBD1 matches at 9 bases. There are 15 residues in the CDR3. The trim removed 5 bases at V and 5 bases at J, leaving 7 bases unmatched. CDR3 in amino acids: CASSPGQGMDNEQFF. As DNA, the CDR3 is TGTGCCAGCAGTCCGGGACAGGGAATGGACAATGAGCAGTTCTTC.

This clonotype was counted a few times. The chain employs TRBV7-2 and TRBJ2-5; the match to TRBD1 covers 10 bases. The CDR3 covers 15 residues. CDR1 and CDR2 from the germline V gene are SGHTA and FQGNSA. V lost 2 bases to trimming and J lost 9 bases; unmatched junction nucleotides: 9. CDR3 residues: CASSLRGTGDSAQYF. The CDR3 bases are TGTGCCAGCAGCTTACGGGGGACAGGGGATTCGGCCCAGTACTTC.

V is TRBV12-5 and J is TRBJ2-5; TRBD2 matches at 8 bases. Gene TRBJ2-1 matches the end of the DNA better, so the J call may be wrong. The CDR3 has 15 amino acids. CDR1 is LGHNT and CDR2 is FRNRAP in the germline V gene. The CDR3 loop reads CASGFPGLVAHEQFF. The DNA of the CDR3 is TGTGCTAGTGGTTTTCCGGGACTAGTAGCACATGAGCAGTTCTTC.

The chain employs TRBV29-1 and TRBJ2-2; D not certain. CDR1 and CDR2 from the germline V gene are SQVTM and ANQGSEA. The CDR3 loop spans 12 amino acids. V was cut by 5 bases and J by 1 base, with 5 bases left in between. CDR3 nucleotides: TGCAGCGTTCTAAGGAACACCGGGGAGCTGTTTTTT. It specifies CSVLRNTGELFF.

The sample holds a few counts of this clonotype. CDR3 coding DNA: TGTGCCAGCTGGGGGTTTATCGCCGGGTCCCTTAGGTACGAGCAGTACTTC. The encoded protein is CASWGFIAGSLRYEQYF. This sequence joins TRBV27 and TRBJ2-7; the D call may be TRBD1 or TRBD2 (5 bases each). CDR1 and CDR2 from the germline V gene are MNHEY and SMNVEV (reference sequence). This CDR3 spans 17 amino acids. Trimming cost V 8 bases and J 4 bases, with 27 bases left between them.

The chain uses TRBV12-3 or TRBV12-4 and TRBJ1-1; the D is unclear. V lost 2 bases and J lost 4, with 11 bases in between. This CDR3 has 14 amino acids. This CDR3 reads CASSLRALSTEAFF. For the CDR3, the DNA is TGTGCCAGCAGTTTAAGGGCTCTGAGCACTGAAGCTTTCTTT.

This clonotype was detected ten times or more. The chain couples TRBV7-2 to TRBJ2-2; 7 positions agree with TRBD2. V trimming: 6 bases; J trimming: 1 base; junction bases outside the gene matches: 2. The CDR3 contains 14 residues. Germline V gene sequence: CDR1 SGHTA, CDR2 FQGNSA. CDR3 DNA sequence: TGTGCCAGCAGACGGGGGGTGAACACCGGGGAGCTGTTTTTT. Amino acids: CASRRGVNTGELFF.

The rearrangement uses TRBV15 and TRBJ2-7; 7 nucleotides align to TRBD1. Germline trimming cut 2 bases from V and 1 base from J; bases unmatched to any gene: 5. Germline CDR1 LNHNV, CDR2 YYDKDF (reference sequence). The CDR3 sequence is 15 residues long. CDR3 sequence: CATSRSHRGSYEQYF. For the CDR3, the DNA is TGTGCCACCAGCAGATCCCACAGGGGTTCCTACGAGCAGTACTTC.

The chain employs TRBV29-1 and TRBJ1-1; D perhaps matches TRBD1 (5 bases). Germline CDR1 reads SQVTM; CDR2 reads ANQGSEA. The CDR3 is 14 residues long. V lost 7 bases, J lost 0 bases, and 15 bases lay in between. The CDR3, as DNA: TGCAGCGCTCGCGTGGGGCTCATGAACACTGAAGCTTTCTTT. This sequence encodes CSARVGLMNTEAFF.

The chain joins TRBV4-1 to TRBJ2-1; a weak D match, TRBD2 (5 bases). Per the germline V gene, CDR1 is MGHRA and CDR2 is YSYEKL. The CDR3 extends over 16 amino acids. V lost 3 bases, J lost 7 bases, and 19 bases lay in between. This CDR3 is CASSHPSSGRVNEQFF. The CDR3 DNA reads TGCGCCAGCAGCCACCCATCTAGTGGGAGAGTGAATGAGCAGTTCTTC.

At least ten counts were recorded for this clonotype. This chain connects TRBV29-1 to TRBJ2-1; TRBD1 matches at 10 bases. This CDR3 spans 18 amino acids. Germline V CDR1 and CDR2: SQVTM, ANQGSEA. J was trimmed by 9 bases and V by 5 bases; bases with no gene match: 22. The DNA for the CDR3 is TGCAGCGTTCCCTTGGGGACAGGGGAGGCTTATTTGGTTCCTGAGCAGTTCTTC. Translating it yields CSVPLGTGEAYLVPEQFF.

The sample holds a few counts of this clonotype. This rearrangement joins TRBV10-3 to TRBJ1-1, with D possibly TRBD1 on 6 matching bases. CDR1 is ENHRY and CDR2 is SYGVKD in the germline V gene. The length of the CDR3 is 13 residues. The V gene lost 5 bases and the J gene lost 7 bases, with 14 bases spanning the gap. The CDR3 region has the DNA TGTGCCATCAGTCAACAGGGTAACCTTGAAGCTTTCTTT. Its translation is CAISQQGNLEAFF.

Written as DNA, the CDR3 is TGCAGCGTTGAAGGCGGCGGAACTAACTACGAGCAGTACTTC. Translation: CSVEGGGTNYEQYF. The chain combines TRBV29-1 with TRBJ2-7; D unclear. The germline CDR1 and CDR2 sequences are SQVTM and ANQGSEA. The CDR3 is 14 amino acids. V was pared by 1 base and J by 3 bases, with 13 bases between.